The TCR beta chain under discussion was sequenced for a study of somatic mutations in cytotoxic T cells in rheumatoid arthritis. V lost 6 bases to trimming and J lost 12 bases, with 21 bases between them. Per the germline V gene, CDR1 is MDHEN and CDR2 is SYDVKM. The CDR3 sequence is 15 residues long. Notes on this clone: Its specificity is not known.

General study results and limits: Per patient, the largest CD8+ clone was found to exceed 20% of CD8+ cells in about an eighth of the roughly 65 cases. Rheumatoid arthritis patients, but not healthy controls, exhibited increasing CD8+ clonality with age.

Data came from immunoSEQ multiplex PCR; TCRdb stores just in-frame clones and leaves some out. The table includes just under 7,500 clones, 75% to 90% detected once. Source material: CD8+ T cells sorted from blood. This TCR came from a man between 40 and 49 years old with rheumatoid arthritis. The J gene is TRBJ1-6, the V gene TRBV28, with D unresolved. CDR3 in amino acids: CASSYSFTPPLPLHF. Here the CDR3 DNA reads TGTGCCAGCAGCTACTCATTCACCCCTCCGTTACCCCTCCACTTT.